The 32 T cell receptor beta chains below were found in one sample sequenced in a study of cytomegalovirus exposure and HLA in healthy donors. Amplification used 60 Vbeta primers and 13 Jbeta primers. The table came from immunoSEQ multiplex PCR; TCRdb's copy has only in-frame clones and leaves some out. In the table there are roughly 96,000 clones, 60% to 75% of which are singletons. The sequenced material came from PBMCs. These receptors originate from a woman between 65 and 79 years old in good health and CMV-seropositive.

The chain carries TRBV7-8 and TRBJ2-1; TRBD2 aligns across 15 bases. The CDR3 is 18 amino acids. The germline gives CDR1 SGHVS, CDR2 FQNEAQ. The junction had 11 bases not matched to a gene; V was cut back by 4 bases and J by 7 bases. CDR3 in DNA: TGTGCCAGCAGCTCCCCGGGACTAGCGGGAGGTCTGTGGAATGAGCAGTTCTTC. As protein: CASSSPGLAGGLWNEQFF.

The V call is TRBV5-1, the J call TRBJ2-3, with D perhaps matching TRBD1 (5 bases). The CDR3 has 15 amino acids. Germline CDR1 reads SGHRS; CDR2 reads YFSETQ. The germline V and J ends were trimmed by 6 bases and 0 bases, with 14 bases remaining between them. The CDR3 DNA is TGCGCCAGCAACCTAGTTGGGGCTAGCACAGATACGCAGTATTTT. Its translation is CASNLVGASTDTQYF.

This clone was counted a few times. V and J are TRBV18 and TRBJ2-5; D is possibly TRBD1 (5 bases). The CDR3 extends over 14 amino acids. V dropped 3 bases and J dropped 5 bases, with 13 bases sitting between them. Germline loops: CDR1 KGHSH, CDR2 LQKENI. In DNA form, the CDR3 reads TGTGCCAGCTCACCCCCCAGCAGGGTTGAGACCCAGTACTTC. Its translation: CASSPPSRVETQYF.

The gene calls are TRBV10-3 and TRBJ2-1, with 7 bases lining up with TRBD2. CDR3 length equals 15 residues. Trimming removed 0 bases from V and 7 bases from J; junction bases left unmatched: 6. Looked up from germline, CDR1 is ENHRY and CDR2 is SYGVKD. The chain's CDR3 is CAISESILRGNEQFF. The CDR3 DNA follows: TGTGCCATCAGTGAGTCGATTTTGCGGGGGAATGAGCAGTTCTTC.

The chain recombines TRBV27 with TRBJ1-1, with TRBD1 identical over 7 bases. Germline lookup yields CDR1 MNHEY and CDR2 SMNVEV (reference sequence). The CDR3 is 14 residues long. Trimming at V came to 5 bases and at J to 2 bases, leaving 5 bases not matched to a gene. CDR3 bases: TGTGCCAGCAGTGGGTGGACAGGAAACACTGAAGCTTTCTTT. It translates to CASSGWTGNTEAFF.

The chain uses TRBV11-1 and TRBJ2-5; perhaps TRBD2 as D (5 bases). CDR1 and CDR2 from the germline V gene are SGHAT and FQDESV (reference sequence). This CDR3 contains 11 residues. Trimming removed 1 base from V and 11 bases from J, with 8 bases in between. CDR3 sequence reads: CASSLVGEQYF. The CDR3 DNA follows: TGTGCCAGCAGCTTAGTCGGGGAGCAGTACTTC.

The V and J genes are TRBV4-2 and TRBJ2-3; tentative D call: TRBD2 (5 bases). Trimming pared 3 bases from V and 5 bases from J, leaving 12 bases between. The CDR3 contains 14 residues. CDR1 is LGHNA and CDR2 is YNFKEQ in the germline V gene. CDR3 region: CASSHGRTRDTQYF. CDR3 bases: TGTGCCAGCAGCCATGGAAGGACTCGAGATACGCAGTATTTT.

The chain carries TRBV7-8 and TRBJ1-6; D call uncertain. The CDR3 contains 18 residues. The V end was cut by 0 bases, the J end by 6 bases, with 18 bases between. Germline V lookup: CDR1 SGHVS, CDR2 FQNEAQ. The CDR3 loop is CASSLAQVGHLSNSPLHF. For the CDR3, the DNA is TGTGCCAGCAGCTTAGCGCAGGTTGGGCATCTTAGTAATTCACCCCTCCACTTT.

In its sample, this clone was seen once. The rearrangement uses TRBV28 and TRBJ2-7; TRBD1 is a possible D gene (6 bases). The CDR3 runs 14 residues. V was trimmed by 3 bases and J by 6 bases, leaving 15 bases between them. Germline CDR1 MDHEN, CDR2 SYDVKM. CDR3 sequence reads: CASSFPPPGVEQYF. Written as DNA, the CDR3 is TGTGCCAGCAGTTTCCCCCCCCCAGGGGTCGAGCAGTACTTC.

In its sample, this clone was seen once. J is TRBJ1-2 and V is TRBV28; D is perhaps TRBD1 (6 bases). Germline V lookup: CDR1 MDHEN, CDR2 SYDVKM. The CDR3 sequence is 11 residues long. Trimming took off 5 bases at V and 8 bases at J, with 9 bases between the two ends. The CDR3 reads CASSTGNGYTF. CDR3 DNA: TGTGCCAGCAGTACAGGGAACGGCTACACCTTC.

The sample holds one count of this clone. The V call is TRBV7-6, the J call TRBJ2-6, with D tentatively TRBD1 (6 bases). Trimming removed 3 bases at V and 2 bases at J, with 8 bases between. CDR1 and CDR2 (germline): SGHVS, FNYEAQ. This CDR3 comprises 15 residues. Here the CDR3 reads CASSLGAAGANVLTF. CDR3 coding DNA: TGTGCCAGCAGCTTGGGGGCGGCTGGGGCCAACGTCCTGACTTTC.

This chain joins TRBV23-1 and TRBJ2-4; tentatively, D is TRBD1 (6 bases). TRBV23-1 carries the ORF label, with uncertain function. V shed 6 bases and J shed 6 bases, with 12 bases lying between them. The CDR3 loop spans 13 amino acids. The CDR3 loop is CASSYRAPNIQYF. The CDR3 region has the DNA TGCGCCAGCAGCTACAGGGCCCCAAACATTCAGTACTTC.

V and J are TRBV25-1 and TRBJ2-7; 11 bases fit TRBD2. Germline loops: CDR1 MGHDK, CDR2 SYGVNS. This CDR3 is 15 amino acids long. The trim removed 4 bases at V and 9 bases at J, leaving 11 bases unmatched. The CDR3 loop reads CASSGRLAGRLGQYF. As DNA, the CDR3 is TGTGCCAGCAGTGGGAGACTAGCGGGAAGGCTTGGGCAGTACTTC.

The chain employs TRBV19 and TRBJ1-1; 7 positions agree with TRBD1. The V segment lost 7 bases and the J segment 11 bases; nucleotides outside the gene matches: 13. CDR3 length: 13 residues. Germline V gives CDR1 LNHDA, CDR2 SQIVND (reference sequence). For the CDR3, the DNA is TGTGCCAGTACTCCGGGACAGTTGGAGGATGCTTTCTTT. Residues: CASTPGQLEDAFF.

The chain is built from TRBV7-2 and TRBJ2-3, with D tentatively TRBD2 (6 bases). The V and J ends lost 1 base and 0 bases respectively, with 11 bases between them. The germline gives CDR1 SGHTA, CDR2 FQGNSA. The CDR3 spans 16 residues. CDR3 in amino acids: CASSLGPAGSTDTQYF. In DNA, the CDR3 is TGTGCCAGCAGCTTAGGTCCTGCGGGGAGCACAGATACGCAGTATTTT.

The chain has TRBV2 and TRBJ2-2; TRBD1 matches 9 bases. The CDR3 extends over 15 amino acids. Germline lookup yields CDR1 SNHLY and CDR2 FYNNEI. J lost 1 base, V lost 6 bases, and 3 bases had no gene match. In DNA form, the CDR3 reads TGTGCCAGCAGACCGGGACAGGGGAACACCGGGGAGCTGTTTTTT. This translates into CASRPGQGNTGELFF. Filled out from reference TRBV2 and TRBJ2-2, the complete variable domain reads EPEVTQTPSHQVTQMGQEVILRCVPISNHLYFYWYRQILGQKVEFLVSFYNNEISEKSEIFDDQFSVERPDGSNFTLKIRSTKLEDSAMYFCASRPGQGNTGELFFGEGSRLTVL.

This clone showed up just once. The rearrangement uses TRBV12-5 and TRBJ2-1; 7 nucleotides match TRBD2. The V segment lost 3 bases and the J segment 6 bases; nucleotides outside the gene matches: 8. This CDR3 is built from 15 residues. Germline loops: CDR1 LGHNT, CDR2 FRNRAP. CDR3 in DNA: TGTGCTAGTGGTTTTCTCGGCGGGAGTCCCAATGAGCAGTTCTTC. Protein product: CASGFLGGSPNEQFF.

CDR3 sequence reads: CAWRNTGSWEQYF. The CDR3 DNA is TGTGCCTGGAGAAACACAGGTTCTTGGGAGCAGTACTTC. J is TRBJ2-7 and V is TRBV30, with D possibly matching TRBD1 (5 bases). V was trimmed by 3 bases and J by 7 bases, leaving 16 bases between them. The CDR3 has 13 residues. CDR1 is GTSNPN and CDR2 is SVGIG in the germline V gene (reference sequence).

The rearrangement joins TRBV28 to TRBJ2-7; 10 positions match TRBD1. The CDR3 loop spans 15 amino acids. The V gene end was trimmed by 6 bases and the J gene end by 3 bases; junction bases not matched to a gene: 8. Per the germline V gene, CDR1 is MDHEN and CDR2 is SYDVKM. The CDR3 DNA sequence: TGTGCCAGCAGCGACCCGGGACAGGGGTTCTACGAGCAGTACTTC. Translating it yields CASSDPGQGFYEQYF.

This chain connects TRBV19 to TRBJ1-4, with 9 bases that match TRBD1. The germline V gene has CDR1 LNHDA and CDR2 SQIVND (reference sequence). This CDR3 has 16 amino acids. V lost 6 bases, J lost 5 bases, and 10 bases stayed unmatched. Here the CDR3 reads CASSLPWTGANEKLFF. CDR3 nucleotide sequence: TGTGCCAGTAGCCTTCCCTGGACAGGGGCGAATGAAAAACTGTTTTTT.

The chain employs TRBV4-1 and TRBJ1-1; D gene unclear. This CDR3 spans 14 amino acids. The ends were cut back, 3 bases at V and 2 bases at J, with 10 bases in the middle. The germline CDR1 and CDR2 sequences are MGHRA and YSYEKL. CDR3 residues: CASSHTWLNTEAFF. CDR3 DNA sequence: TGCGCCAGCAGCCACACATGGCTTAACACTGAAGCTTTCTTT.

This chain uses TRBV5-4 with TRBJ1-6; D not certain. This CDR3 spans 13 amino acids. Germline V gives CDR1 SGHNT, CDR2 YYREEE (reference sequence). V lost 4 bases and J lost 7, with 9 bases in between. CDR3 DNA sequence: TGTGCCAGCAGCGGGCAGACCAATTCACCCCTCCACTTT. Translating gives CASSGQTNSPLHF.

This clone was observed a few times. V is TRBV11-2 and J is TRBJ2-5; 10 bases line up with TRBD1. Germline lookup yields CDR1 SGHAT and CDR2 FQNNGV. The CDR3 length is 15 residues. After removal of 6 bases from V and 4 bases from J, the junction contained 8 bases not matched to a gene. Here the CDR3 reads CASSTPGQGLETQYF. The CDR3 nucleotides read TGTGCCAGCAGTACTCCGGGACAGGGGCTAGAGACCCAGTACTTC.

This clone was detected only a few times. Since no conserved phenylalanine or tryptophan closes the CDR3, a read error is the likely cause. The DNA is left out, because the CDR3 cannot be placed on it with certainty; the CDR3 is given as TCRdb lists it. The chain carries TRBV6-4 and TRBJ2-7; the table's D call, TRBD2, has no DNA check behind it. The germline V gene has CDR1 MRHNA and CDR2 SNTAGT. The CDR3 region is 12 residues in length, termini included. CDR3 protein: CASSDSGIGGKG.

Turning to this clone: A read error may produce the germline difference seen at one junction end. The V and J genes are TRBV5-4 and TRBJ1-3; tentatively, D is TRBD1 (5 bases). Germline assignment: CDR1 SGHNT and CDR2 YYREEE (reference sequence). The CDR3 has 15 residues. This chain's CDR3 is CASSQDTGEGNTIYF. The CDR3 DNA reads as TGCGCCAGCAGCCAAGATACAGGAGAAGGAAACACCATATATTTT. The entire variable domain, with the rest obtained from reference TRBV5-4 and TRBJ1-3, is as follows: ETGVTQSPTHLIKTRGQQVTLRCSSQSGHNTVSWYQQALGQGPQFIFQYYREEENGRGNFPPRFSGLQFPNYSSELNVNALELDDSALYLCASSQDTGEGNTIYFGEGSWLTVV.

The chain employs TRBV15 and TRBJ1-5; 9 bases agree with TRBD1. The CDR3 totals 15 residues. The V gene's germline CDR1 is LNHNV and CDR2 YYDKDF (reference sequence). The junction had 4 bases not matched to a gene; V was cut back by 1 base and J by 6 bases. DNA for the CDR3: TGTGCCACCAGCAGAGCGCAGGACAGGGGTCAGCCCCAGCATTTT. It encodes CATSRAQDRGQPQHF.

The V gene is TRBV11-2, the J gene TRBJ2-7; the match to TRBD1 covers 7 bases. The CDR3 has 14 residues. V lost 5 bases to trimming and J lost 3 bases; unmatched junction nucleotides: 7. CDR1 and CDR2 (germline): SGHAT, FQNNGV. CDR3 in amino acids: CASSATDRYYEQYF. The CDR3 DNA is TGTGCCAGCAGCGCCACGGACAGGTACTACGAGCAGTACTTC.

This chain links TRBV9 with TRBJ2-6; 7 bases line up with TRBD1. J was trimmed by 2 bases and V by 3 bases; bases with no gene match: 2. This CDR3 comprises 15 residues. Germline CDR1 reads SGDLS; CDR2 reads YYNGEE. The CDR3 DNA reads TGTGCCAGCAGCGGACAGGGTACTGGGGCCAACGTCCTGACTTTC. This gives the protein CASSGQGTGANVLTF.

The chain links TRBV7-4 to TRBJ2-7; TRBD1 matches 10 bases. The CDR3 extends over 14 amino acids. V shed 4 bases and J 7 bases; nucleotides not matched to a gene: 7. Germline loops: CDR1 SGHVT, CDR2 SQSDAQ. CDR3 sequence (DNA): TGTGCCAGCAGCTCCCGGACAGGGGGTTTTGAGCAGTACTTC. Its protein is CASSSRTGGFEQYF.

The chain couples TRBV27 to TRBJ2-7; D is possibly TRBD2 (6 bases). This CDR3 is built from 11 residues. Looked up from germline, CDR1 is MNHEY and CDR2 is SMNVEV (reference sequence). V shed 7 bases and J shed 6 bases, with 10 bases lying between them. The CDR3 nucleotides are TGTGCCAGCAATATGGGAGGCGAGCAGTACTTC. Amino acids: CASNMGGEQYF.

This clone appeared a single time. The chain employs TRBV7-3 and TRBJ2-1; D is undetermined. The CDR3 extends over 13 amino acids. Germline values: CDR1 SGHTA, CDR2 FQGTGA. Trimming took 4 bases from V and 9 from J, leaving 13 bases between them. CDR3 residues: CASSSQASIEQFF. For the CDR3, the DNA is TGTGCCAGCAGCTCCCAGGCCTCCATTGAGCAGTTCTTC.

CDR3 residues: CASNRRGQVHNEQFF. Written as DNA, the CDR3 is TGTGCCAGCAACCGAAGGGGACAGGTCCACAATGAGCAGTTCTTC. This chain connects TRBV7-2 to TRBJ2-1; 8 nucleotides match TRBD1. The J segment lost 5 bases and the V segment lost 7 bases, leaving 10 bases of the junction unmatched. The CDR3 consists of 15 residues. The germline V gene encodes CDR1 SGHTA and CDR2 FQGNSA. The variable domain in full, completed from reference TRBV7-2 and TRBJ2-1, reads GAGVSQSPSNKVTEKGKDVELRCDPISGHTALYWYRQSLGQGLEFLIYFQGNSAPDKSGLPSDRFSAERTGGSVSTLTIQRTQQEDSAVYLCASNRRGQVHNEQFFGPGTRLTVL.